These T cell receptor beta chains were read from a single sample in a study of T cells in Graves' hyperthyroidism and ophthalmopathy. TCRdb re-called the multiplex PCR reads with MiXCR, one entry per CDR3 protein. Of hundreds of thousands of distinct CDR3 sequences listed, around 20% were seen once; the top ten hold 30% to 40%. The sequencing input was blood. The source is a man under 40 with Graves' ophthalmopathy. CDR3s include the opening cysteine and the closing phenylalanine or tryptophan. D genes are given only for firm matches. Rows give clone size only sometimes, using once, few, many, or a class for an expanded clone.

TRBV2	.	TRBJ1-4	.	12	TGTGCCAGCCGTTTGGGGGACGGAAAACTGTTTTTT	CASRLGDGKLFF
TRBV28	TRBD2	TRBJ2-3	.	17	TGTGCCAGCATTTCCGCGAGGTGGGCGGGAGTCACAGATACGCAGTATTTT	CASISARWAGVTDTQYF
TRBV27	TRBD1	TRBJ2-7	.	13	TGTGCCAGCAGTTTTGGGACAGACCTCGAGCAGTACTTC	CASSFGTDLEQYF
TRBV7-9	.	TRBJ2-3	few	13	TGTGCCAGCAGCTCAGACTGGTCAGATACGCAGTATTTT	CASSSDWSDTQYF
TRBV12-3/TRBV12-4	.	TRBJ1-1	few	14	TGTGCCAGCAGCCCCTGGATCGGGGAGGGGAAAGCTTTCTTT	CASSPWIGEGKAFF
TRBV20-1	TRBD1	TRBJ2-2	few	15	TGCAGTGCTACACAGGGGGCATGGGGCACCGGGGAGCTGTTTTTT	CSATQGAWGTGELFF
TRBV12-3/TRBV12-4	TRBD2	TRBJ2-7	many	16	TGTGCCAGCAGTTTTCAAGGACTAGCGGGAGGGTACGAGCAGTACTTC	CASSFQGLAGGYEQYF
TRBV10-1	.	TRBJ2-3	.	14	TGCGCCAGCAGCGAGTCGCCCCTCACAGATACGCAGTATTTT	CASSESPLTDTQYF
TRBV5-1	.	TRBJ1-1	many	14	TGCGCCAGCAGCTTGCAGGGGATGAACACTGAAGCTTTCTTT	CASSLQGMNTEAFF
TRBV20-1	TRBD2	TRBJ2-3	many	17	TGCAGTGCTAGTGAGACTAGCGGGAGGGTCAGGGCAGATACGCAGTATTTT	CSASETSGRVRADTQYF
TRBV18	.	TRBJ2-7	many	15	TGTGCCAGCTCACTATTGGAGGCTAGCTCCTACGAGCAGTACTTC	CASSLLEASSYEQYF
TRBV5-1	TRBD1	TRBJ2-7	many	17	TGCGCCAGCAGCCTTTTAACCGGGACAGCGTTCTCCTACGAGCAGTACTTC	CASSLLTGTAFSYEQYF
TRBV5-1	.	TRBJ1-2	.	16	TGCGCCAGCAGCTTTCAGGGACAAGTGGCTAACTATGGCTACACCTTC	CASSFQGQVANYGYTF
TRBV3-1	TRBD2	TRBJ2-4	.	16	TGTGCCAGCAGCCCTATACTAGCGCCGGGCAAAAACATTCAGTACTTC	CASSPILAPGKNIQYF
TRBV2	.	TRBJ1-5	many	14	TGTGCCAGCAGTGAAGGCCAGTCCAATCAGCCCCAGCATTTT	CASSEGQSNQPQHF
TRBV10-3	.	TRBJ2-7	.	12	TGTGCCATCAGTGAGTCTGCCAGCCCGCGGTACTTC	CAISESASPRYF
TRBV4-1	.	TRBJ1-1	.	13	TGCGCCAGCAGCCAAGGGGGGAAGACTGAAGCTTTCTTT	CASSQGGKTEAFF
TRBV9	.	TRBJ1-6	many	15	TGTGCCAGCAGCCCCCAACAGGGTCGGGATTCACCCCTCCACTTT	CASSPQQGRDSPLHF
TRBV6-5	.	TRBJ2-5	.	18	TGTGCCAGCAGCAAGTTATATGTCAGGATCGGGGCGAGGGAGACCCAGTACTTC	CASSKLYVRIGARETQYF
TRBV27	.	TRBJ1-2	.	13	TGTGCCAGCAGTTTCAAGGGAATCGTTGGCTACACCTTC	CASSFKGIVGYTF
TRBV5-6	.	TRBJ2-1	.	14	TGTGCCAGCAGCTTACAACTAGCCCTGTATGAGCAGTTCTTC	CASSLQLALYEQFF
TRBV20-1	TRBD2	TRBJ2-1	many	13	TGCAGTGCTAGAGCGGGAGGAGGTGGTGAGCAGTTCTTC	CSARAGGGGEQFF
TRBV7-2	TRBD2	TRBJ2-3	many	14	TGTGCCAGCGTTAGCGGGAGGAGTACAGATACGCAGTATTTT	CASVSGRSTDTQYF
TRBV30	.	TRBJ2-1	many	14	TGTGCCTGGAGTGGGCTGAGCTCCTACAATGAGCAGTTCTTC	CAWSGLSSYNEQFF
TRBV20-1	TRBD1	TRBJ1-2	.	13	TGCAGTGCTACCGACAGGGTTAACTATGGCTACACCTTC	CSATDRVNYGYTF
TRBV20-1	.	TRBJ2-5	.	18	TGCAGTGCTAGAGATCGGACAGGTTGGGGGGGGACTCAAGAGACCCAGTACTTC	CSARDRTGWGGTQETQYF
TRBV6-1	.	TRBJ2-7	many	15	TGTGCCAGCAGTGAAGCGGGCAGCTCCTTCTACGAGCAGTACTTC	CASSEAGSSFYEQYF
TRBV28	TRBD2	TRBJ2-6	.	16	TGTGCCAGCACCCTGTCGGGAGGCACTGGGGCCAACGTCCTGACTTTC	CASTLSGGTGANVLTF
TRBV5-1	TRBD1	TRBJ2-1	few	15	TGCGCCAGCAGCGCTACCGGGACAGGGGTGTATGAGCAGTTCTTC	CASSATGTGVYEQFF
TRBV6-2/TRBV6-3	.	TRBJ2-1	.	12	TGTGCTAGCAGTTACAAATACAATGAGCAGTTCTTC	CASSYKYNEQFF
TRBV12-3/TRBV12-4	TRBD1	TRBJ1-6	.	14	TGTGCCAGCAGGGCCGGGACAGAAAATCCACCCCTCCACTTT	CASRAGTENPPLHF
TRBV3-1	.	TRBJ2-7	.	11	TGTGCCAGCAGCCAAGGAAGAGGGCAGTACTTC	CASSQGRGQYF
TRBV5-5	TRBD2	TRBJ2-1	.	15	TGTGCCGGCAGCCCCCTAGCGGGCTCCTACAATGAGCAGTTCTTC	CAGSPLAGSYNEQFF
TRBV28	.	TRBJ1-5	many	13	TGTGCCAGCGAAAGACGGAGCAATCAGCCCCAGCATTTT	CASERRSNQPQHF
TRBV20-1	.	TRBJ1-5	.	13	TGCAGTGCCATGGGACGGGGCAATCAGCCCCAGCATTTT	CSAMGRGNQPQHF
TRBV6-2/TRBV6-3	.	TRBJ2-3	.	14	TGTGCCAGCAGACCAGCCCAGGGTTCAGATACGCAGTATTTT	CASRPAQGSDTQYF
TRBV20-1	.	TRBJ2-6	.	13	TGCAGTGCTTCACCGGGCCGCGTTCAGGTCCTGGCTTTC	CSASPGRVQVLAF
TRBV20-1	TRBD1	TRBJ1-1	few	15	TGCAGTGCTAGAGATCTAGGGACAGGGGGCTCTGAAGCTTTCTTT	CSARDLGTGGSEAFF
TRBV10-3	.	TRBJ2-7	.	14	TGTGCCATCAGTGAGTCGCAGAGCTCCTACGAGCAGTACTTC	CAISESQSSYEQYF
TRBV7-9	.	TRBJ1-3	.	15	TGTGCCAGCAGCTCCTCAGGGTTGCCTGGAAACACCATATATTTT	CASSSSGLPGNTIYF
TRBV24-1	.	TRBJ2-1	.	13	TGTGCCACCAGTGTACCGGGTACCAATGAGCAGTTCTTC	CATSVPGTNEQFF
TRBV29-1	.	TRBJ1-1	few	11	TGCAGCGTTGAGGGTAGGGTCGGAGCTTTCTTT	CSVEGRVGAFF
TRBV7-6	.	TRBJ2-1	many	15	TGTGCCAGCAGCTTCGGCGGGACTTCCTACAATGAGCAGTTCTTC	CASSFGGTSYNEQFF
TRBV28	TRBD2	TRBJ2-5	many	15	TGTGCCAGCAGCCCCGGGGGGGCGGGAGCAGAGACCCAGTACTTC	CASSPGGAGAETQYF
TRBV7-2	TRBD1	TRBJ2-2	many	14	TGTGCCACAAGGACAGGGGGCGCTGGCGGGGAGCTGTTTTTT	CATRTGGAGGELFF
TRBV6-1	TRBD2	TRBJ2-2	.	15	TGTGCCAGCAGACTAGCGAATGAGGGCACCGGGGAGCTGTTTTTT	CASRLANEGTGELFF
TRBV27	.	TRBJ1-1	few	12	TGTGCCAGCAGGGCATCGAACACTGAAGCTTTCTTT	CASRASNTEAFF
TRBV6-1	.	TRBJ1-2	few	14	TGTGCCAGCAGTGATGGGGGAACTAGCTATGGCTACACCTTC	CASSDGGTSYGYTF
TRBV12-3/TRBV12-4	.	TRBJ2-7	.	15	TGTGCCAGCAGTTTACTCCGGGACACCCTTGGGGAGCAGTACTTC	CASSLLRDTLGEQYF
TRBV12-3/TRBV12-4	TRBD1	TRBJ1-1	many	16	TGTGCCAGCAGTTTAGCTTCTACACAGGGGCGGACTGAAGCTTTCTTT	CASSLASTQGRTEAFF
TRBV28	TRBD2	TRBJ2-1	.	16	TGTGCCAGCAGTCCCGATAGCGGGAGGGCCTACAATGAGCAGTTCTTC	CASSPDSGRAYNEQFF
TRBV6-2/TRBV6-3	.	TRBJ2-7	.	14	TGTGCCAGCAGCGGAGGCACGGACTCCTACGAGCAGTACTTC	CASSGGTDSYEQYF
TRBV7-2	.	TRBJ2-1	.	15	TGTGCCAGCAGCCTCCAAGGAGGTTCTAGCACTGAGCAGTTCTTC	CASSLQGGSSTEQFF
TRBV28	.	TRBJ2-6	many	15	TGTGCCAGCAGTTTGACAGGTTCCGGGGCCAACGTCCTGACTTTC	CASSLTGSGANVLTF
TRBV7-9	TRBD1	TRBJ2-7	.	14	TGTGCCAGCAGCCTCCGGACAGGCCCCGGGAAGCAGTACTTC	CASSLRTGPGKQYF